Described below is a single TCR beta chain sequence and its context. The table came from immunoSEQ multiplex PCR; TCRdb's copy has only in-frame clones and leaves some out. Here the sample spans more than 95,000 clones, about 79% being singletons. This CDR3 has 14 residues. Trimming cost V 3 bases and J 7 bases, with 15 bases left between them. CDR1 LNHNV and CDR2 YYDKDF come from the germline V gene (reference sequence). This specimen belongs to a study of T cell responses to AZD1222 COVID-19 vaccine. This sequence was found in an adult who received the AZD1222 COVID-19 vaccine. The source was peripheral blood, collected 28 days after the second AZD1222 dose. V usage is TRBV15 and J usage is TRBJ1-2, with D tentatively TRBD1 (6 bases). CDR3 sequence (DNA): TGTGCCACCAGCAGTCGGGGGGCAGGACGTGGCTACACCTTC. It codes for CATSSRGAGRGYTF.